This TCR beta chain was captured by sequencing in a study of T-cell memory formation after mild COVID-19. Looking at the study overall: Clusters of TCRs were largely donor specific.

In the case of this clonotype: No antigen is known for it.

From 5'RACE with constant-segment primers came TCR alpha and TCR beta cDNA libraries that carried sample barcodes and UMIs. TCRdb analysed the 5' RACE reads with MiXCR anew, one entry per CDR3 protein. The sample lists around 510,000 distinct CDR3 sequences; about a fifth were seen once. Study findings and constraints: The second-wave clones peaking on day 37 were not confirmed as SARS-CoV-2-specific. Clones shrinking from day 15 to 85 showed even CD4/CD8 mixes; later expanders tilted CD4+.

CDR3 length: 13 residues. With 4 bases clipped from V and 11 bases from J, the junction kept 3 bases outside the gene matches. CDR1 and CDR2 from the germline V gene are SGHVS and FNYEAQ. The chain is built from TRBV7-6 and TRBJ2-1; 12 positions agree with TRBD2. The sequenced sample was PBMCs or a T cell subset sorted from them (not recorded which). This sequence was found in an adult woman who had mild COVID-19 (a few samples of this study predate the infection). Cell type and time point are not known. CDR3 protein: CASSSTSGRKQFF. In nucleotides, the CDR3 is TGTGCCAGCAGCTCGACTAGCGGGAGAAAGCAGTTCTTC.